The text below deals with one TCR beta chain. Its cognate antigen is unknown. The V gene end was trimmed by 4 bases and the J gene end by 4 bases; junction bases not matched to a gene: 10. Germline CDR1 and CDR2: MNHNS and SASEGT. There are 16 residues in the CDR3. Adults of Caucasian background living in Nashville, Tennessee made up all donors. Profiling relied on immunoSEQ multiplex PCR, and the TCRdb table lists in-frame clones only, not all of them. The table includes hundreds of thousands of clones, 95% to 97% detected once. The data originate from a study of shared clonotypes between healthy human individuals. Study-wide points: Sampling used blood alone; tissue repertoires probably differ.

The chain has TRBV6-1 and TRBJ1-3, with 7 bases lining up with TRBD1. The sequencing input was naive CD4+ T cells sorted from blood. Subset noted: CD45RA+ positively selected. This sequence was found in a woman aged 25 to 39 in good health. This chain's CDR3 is CASSATGTALGNTIYF. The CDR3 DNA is TGTGCCAGCAGTGCGACCGGGACAGCCCTGGGAAACACCATATATTTT.